These 24 T cell receptor beta chains originate from one sample sequenced in a study of spatial heterogeneity in lung cancer. TCRdb called the 5' RACE reads again in MiXCR, with one record for every CDR3 protein. The sample yields about 52,000 distinct CDR3 sequences, 7.4% seen once. Noted time point: blood at routine non-recurrence follow-up after resection. Frozen PBMC, nontumor lung or tumor provided whole RNA, which was sequenced unsorted. Sequencing was performed on PBMCs, taken at follow-up. These receptors were obtained from a female donor with early-stage non-small cell lung cancer.

The chain recombines TRBV19 with TRBJ2-3, with 12 positions matching TRBD2. Trimming took 5 bases from V and 2 from J; bases not matched to a gene: 8. CDR1 and CDR2 (germline): LNHDA, SQIVND (reference sequence). The CDR3 sequence is 17 residues long. The chain's CDR3 is CASSRLAGVPLTDTQYF. CDR3 nucleotide sequence: TGTGCCAGTAGTCGACTAGCGGGGGTACCCCTCACAGATACGCAGTATTTT.

This clonotype was seen ten or more times. The chain uses TRBV7-2 and TRBJ2-1, with 11 bases matching TRBD2. There are 18 residues in the CDR3. Germline CDR1 reads SGHTA; CDR2 reads FQGNSA. The J segment lost 0 bases and the V segment lost 10 bases, leaving 14 bases of the junction unmatched. The DNA for the CDR3 is TGTGCCACCCGCCCTTTTAGCGGGGGGGGCAGCTCCTACAATGAGCAGTTCTTC. The encoded protein is CATRPFSGGGSSYNEQFF.

This clonotype was recorded many times. The chain is built from TRBV5-1 and TRBJ1-1; D is undetermined. The CDR3 is made up of 14 amino acids. V lost 1 base and J 0 bases, leaving 7 bases between the germline ends. Looked up from germline, CDR1 is SGHRS and CDR2 is YFSETQ. The CDR3 protein is CASSLSGLNTEAFF. The CDR3 nucleotides read TGCGCCAGCAGCTTGTCAGGACTGAACACTGAAGCTTTCTTT. Filled out from reference TRBV5-1 and TRBJ1-1, the complete variable domain reads KAGVTQTPRYLIKTRGQQVTLSCSPISGHRSVSWYQQTPGQGLQFLFEYFSETQRNKGNFPGRFSGRQFSNSRSEMNVSTLELGDSALYLCASSLSGLNTEAFFGQGTRLTVV.

This clonotype has at least ten counts. The chain joins TRBV13 to TRBJ2-3; the D is unclear. CDR1 is PRHDT and CDR2 is FYEKMQ in the germline V gene (reference sequence). The germline V and J ends were trimmed by 8 bases and 6 bases, with 15 bases remaining between them. CDR3 length: 13 amino acids. The CDR3 coding sequence is TGTGCCAGCTCGCCCCTGACGCGGGATACGCAGTATTTT. This gives the protein CASSPLTRDTQYF.

This clonotype was seen a handful of times. The V and J genes are TRBV28 and TRBJ1-5; D unclear. Trimming took 6 bases from V and 1 from J, leaving 13 bases between them. The CDR3 sequence is 15 residues long. Germline-derived CDR1 and CDR2 are MDHEN and SYDVKM. CDR3 in DNA: TGTGCCAGCAGGGTGCCGGGCGGGAGCAATCAGCCCCAGCATTTT. Residues: CASRVPGGSNQPQHF. The variable domain in full, with the rest retrieved from reference TRBV28 and TRBJ1-5, is DVKVTQSSRYLVKRTGEKVFLECVQDMDHENMFWYRQDPGLGLRLIYFSYDVKMKEKGDIPEGYSVSREKKERFSLILESASTNQTSMYLCASRVPGGSNQPQHFGDGTRLSIL.

Only a few counts were recorded for this clonotype. The rearrangement links TRBV5-1 to TRBJ2-7; the D gene is possibly TRBD1 (6 bases). Germline V gene lookup returns CDR1 SGHRS and CDR2 YFSETQ. The V and J ends lost 1 base and 3 bases respectively, with 8 bases between them. The CDR3 sequence is 13 residues long. The CDR3 region has the DNA TGCGCCAGCAGCTTGACAGGGATCTACGAGCAGTACTTC. The encoded protein is CASSLTGIYEQYF. Full variable domain (missing parts from reference TRBV5-1 and TRBJ2-7): KAGVTQTPRYLIKTRGQQVTLSCSPISGHRSVSWYQQTPGQGLQFLFEYFSETQRNKGNFPGRFSGRQFSNSRSEMNVSTLELGDSALYLCASSLTGIYEQYFGPGTRLTVT.

This clonotype was recorded at least ten times. The chain uses TRBV5-1 and TRBJ1-3, with TRBD1 identical over 10 bases. The CDR3 contains 18 residues. Germline assignment: CDR1 SGHRS and CDR2 YFSETQ. The J segment lost 3 bases and the V segment lost 4 bases, leaving 13 bases of the junction unmatched. The CDR3 sequence is CASSLGQGVITGGNTIYF. CDR3 coding DNA: TGCGCCAGCAGCCTTGGACAGGGGGTAATAACTGGTGGAAACACCATATATTTT.

Points on this clonotype: A much more abundant neighbour one base away suggests this may be a read error. The V and J genes are TRBV6-2 or TRBV6-3 and TRBJ2-7, with TRBD1 matching 8 bases. Germline loops: CDR1 MNHEY, CDR2 SVGEGT. The CDR3 loop spans 15 amino acids. V lost 4 bases and J lost 7; bases outside the gene matches: 12. CDR3 region: CASSFWTGTFSEQYF. Here the CDR3 DNA reads TGTGCCAGCAGTTTCTGGACAGGGACGTTCTCGGAGCAGTACTTC.

The J gene is TRBJ2-2, the V gene TRBV2; D call uncertain. Germline CDR1 and CDR2: SNHLY and FYNNEI. V was pared by 5 bases and J by 5 bases, with 9 bases between. The CDR3 is 13 residues long. CDR3 in amino acids: CASSFSVTGELFF. The DNA for the CDR3 is TGTGCCAGCAGTTTTTCGGTTACCGGGGAGCTGTTTTTT.

There are a few counts of this clonotype. The chain couples TRBV20-1 to TRBJ1-1; tentative D call: TRBD1 (5 bases). Germline lookup yields CDR1 DFQATT and CDR2 SNEGSKA (reference sequence). Trimming took 5 bases from V and 6 from J, leaving 19 bases between them. The CDR3 sequence is 14 residues long. DNA of the CDR3: TGCAGTGCTGAAAATAATAAGGGGTTATCTGAAGCTTTCTTT. Protein sequence: CSAENNKGLSEAFF.

This clonotype was recorded many times. The chain recombines TRBV29-1 with TRBJ2-2; 10 positions match TRBD1. The CDR3 consists of 12 residues. V was pared by 7 bases and J by 6 bases, with 2 bases of the junction left unmatched. The germline V gene encodes CDR1 SQVTM and CDR2 ANQGSEA. The CDR3 DNA reads as TGCAGCGCTGGACAGGGGGCCGGGGAGCTGTTTTTT. It yields the protein CSAGQGAGELFF.

Many counts were recorded for this clonotype. The chain carries TRBV20-1 and TRBJ2-4; no firm D call. Per germline, CDR1 DFQATT and CDR2 SNEGSKA (reference sequence). V was cut by 7 bases and J by 10 bases, with 17 bases left in between. CDR3 length: 12 amino acids. The DNA of the CDR3 is TGCAGTGTTCTACCCAGGCCCCCTATTCAGTACTTC. Residues: CSVLPRPPIQYF.

This clonotype was observed many times. The V call is TRBV7-2, the J call TRBJ2-7; 11 nucleotides line up with TRBD2. There are 17 residues in the CDR3. J lost 0 bases, V lost 5 bases, and 9 bases had no gene match. Germline CDR1 is SGHTA and CDR2 is FQGNSA. CDR3 sequence: CASSPGLAEISSYEQYF. The CDR3 region has the DNA TGTGCCAGCAGCCCGGGACTAGCGGAAATAAGCTCCTACGAGCAGTACTTC.

This clonotype was detected a few times. The genes are TRBV18 and TRBJ1-1; D unclear. CDR1 KGHSH and CDR2 LQKENI come from the germline V gene. Between the trimmed V and J ends, which lost 2 bases and 0 bases, there was a span of 16 bases. The CDR3 has 17 residues. The CDR3 DNA is TGTGCCAGCTCACCAGTTTTCTTTTCGGCCCTGAACACTGAAGCTTTCTTT. It encodes CASSPVFFSALNTEAFF.

This clonotype was counted a few times. V gene TRBV3-1 combines with J gene TRBJ2-3, with 8 bases aligning to TRBD2. Germline loops: CDR1 LGHDT, CDR2 YNNKEL (reference sequence). The CDR3 consists of 19 residues. The junction had 19 bases not matched to a gene; V was cut back by 0 bases and J by 8 bases. Written as DNA, the CDR3 is TGTGCCAGCAGCCAAGATCTTAGTCGGGGGGGCAGCGTACTTGGTACGCAGTATTTT. It yields the protein CASSQDLSRGGSVLGTQYF.

The V and J genes are TRBV7-8 and TRBJ1-5; 8 bases map to TRBD1. From germline, CDR1 is SGHVS and CDR2 FQNEAQ. This CDR3 comprises 16 residues. J gave up 8 bases and V 2 bases, and 11 bases lay outside the gene matches. The CDR3 loop reads CASSLLAGQGREPQHF. The CDR3, as DNA: TGTGCCAGCAGCTTATTGGCCGGACAGGGCAGAGAGCCCCAGCATTTT.

The sample holds many counts of this clonotype. The rearrangement uses TRBV2 and TRBJ1-2, with a possible D match to TRBD1 (5 bases). CDR1 is SNHLY and CDR2 is FYNNEI in the germline V gene. This CDR3 has 13 residues. V was clipped by 2 bases and J by 1 base, with 5 bases between them. The CDR3 coding sequence is TGTGCCAGCAGTGAACAGGGTAACTATGGCTACACCTTC. Residues: CASSEQGNYGYTF.

A few counts support this clonotype. The chain carries TRBV13 and TRBJ1-5, with D hard to call. Germline lookup yields CDR1 PRHDT and CDR2 FYEKMQ (reference sequence). Trimming left V 5 bases short and J 2 bases short, with 4 bases between. The CDR3 sequence is 12 residues long. The CDR3 here is CASSKGNQPQHF. The CDR3 nucleotides read TGTGCCAGCAGCAAAGGCAATCAGCCCCAGCATTTT.

For the CDR3, the DNA is TGCAGTGCTAGATCGAGTGGGAACACTGAAGCTTTCTTT. It translates to CSARSSGNTEAFF. The chain has TRBV20-1 and TRBJ1-1; unclear D gene. V lost 2 bases to trimming and J lost 1 base, with 8 bases between them. In germline, CDR1 is DFQATT, CDR2 SNEGSKA (reference sequence). CDR3 length equals 13 residues.

At least ten counts were recorded for this clonotype. The V and J genes are TRBV15 and TRBJ2-2; TRBD2 matches 12 bases. V gave up 3 bases and J gave up 6 bases; unmatched junction bases: 11. Germline CDR1 is LNHNV and CDR2 is YYDKDF (reference sequence). The CDR3 has 18 amino acids. The DNA of the CDR3 is TGTGCCACCAGCAGTCGTCTAGCGGGGGGGCCTTCTCCCGGGGAGCTGTTTTTT. This codes for CATSSRLAGGPSPGELFF.

In its sample, this clonotype was seen a few times. The chain combines TRBV7-2 with TRBJ2-1; D is perhaps TRBD1 (6 bases). The V end lost 4 bases, the J end lost 12 bases, and 16 bases lay between the germline ends. The germline V gene encodes CDR1 SGHTA and CDR2 FQGNSA. The CDR3 sequence is 13 residues long. The CDR3 region is CASSSTIRTVQFF. The CDR3 DNA follows: TGTGCCAGCAGCTCTACGATACGGACAGTGCAGTTCTTC.

This clonotype was counted many times. The chain recombines TRBV11-2 with TRBJ1-2; the match to TRBD1 covers 7 bases. The length of the CDR3 is 13 residues. Unmatched junction bases numbered 9, after V lost 7 bases and J lost 7 bases. The germline V gene encodes CDR1 SGHAT and CDR2 FQNNGV. The CDR3 is CASTPDRMAGYTF. In DNA, the CDR3 is TGTGCCAGCACCCCGGACAGGATGGCTGGCTACACCTTC.

The V call is TRBV5-4, the J call TRBJ2-1; D is uncertain. Germline lookup yields CDR1 SGHNT and CDR2 YYREEE (reference sequence). Trimming removed 2 bases at V and 6 bases at J, with 6 bases between. This CDR3 spans 12 amino acids. This CDR3 reads CASSLFVNEQFF. CDR3 nucleotides: TGTGCCAGCAGCTTATTCGTCAATGAGCAGTTCTTC.

This clonotype was seen only a few times. The chain links TRBV12-3 or TRBV12-4 to TRBJ1-5; D possibly corresponds to TRBD1 (5 bases). The CDR3 runs 13 residues. Between the trimmed V and J ends, which lost 5 bases and 4 bases, there was a span of 9 bases. The DNA for the CDR3 is TGTGCCAGCAGTACCTCAGGGAATCAGCCCCAGCATTTT. Protein product: CASSTSGNQPQHF.